The clone carrying this T cell receptor beta chain occurred many times. The antigen is undetermined. Trimming cost V 2 bases and J 5 bases, with 5 bases left between them. Germline-derived CDR1 and CDR2 are SGHRS and YFSETQ. The length of the CDR3 is 12 residues. Healthy Russian Caucasian donors spanned ages roughly 6 to 100 years. This entry comes from a study of blood T cells in healthy people across ages. Study observations and caveats: The study found more naive CD4+ cells and higher diversity in long-lived than aged donors. Naive T cell percentage showed a strong correlation with TCR beta diversity.

A J-beta primer mix and a sample-barcoded 5' primer were used in a second PCR of roughly 6 to 12 cycles. One entry per CDR3 protein results from TCRdb running MiXCR on the 5' RACE reads. The sample lists 550,000 to 650,000 distinct CDR3 sequences, roughly 30% seen once, with about 15% in the top ten. This sequence joins TRBV5-1 and TRBJ2-1, with D uncertain. Sequenced sample: blood. The receptor was derived from a woman aged 80 or over in good health. This chain's CDR3 is CASSLKHNEQFF. CDR3 bases: TGCGCCAGCAGCTTAAAGCACAATGAGCAGTTCTTC. The full variable domain, completed using reference TRBV5-1 and TRBJ2-1, is KAGVTQTPRYLIKTRGQQVTLSCSPISGHRSVSWYQQTPGQGLQFLFEYFSETQRNKGNFPGRFSGRQFSNSRSEMNVSTLELGDSALYLCASSLKHNEQFFGPGTRLTVL.